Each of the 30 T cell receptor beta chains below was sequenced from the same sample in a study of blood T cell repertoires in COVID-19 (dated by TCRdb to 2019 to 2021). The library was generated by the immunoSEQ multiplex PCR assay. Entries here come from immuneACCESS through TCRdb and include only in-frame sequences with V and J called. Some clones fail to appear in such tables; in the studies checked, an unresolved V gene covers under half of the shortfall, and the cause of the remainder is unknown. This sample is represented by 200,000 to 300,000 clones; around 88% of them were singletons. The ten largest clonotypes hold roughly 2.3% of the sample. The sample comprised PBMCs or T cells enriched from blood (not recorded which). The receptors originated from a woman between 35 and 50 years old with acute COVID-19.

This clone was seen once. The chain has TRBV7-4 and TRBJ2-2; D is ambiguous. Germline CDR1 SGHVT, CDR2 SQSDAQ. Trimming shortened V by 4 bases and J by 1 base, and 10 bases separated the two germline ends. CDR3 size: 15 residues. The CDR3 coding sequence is TGTGCCAGCAGCTCGCCGAGTCGGAACACCGGGGAGCTGTTTTTT. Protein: CASSSPSRNTGELFF.

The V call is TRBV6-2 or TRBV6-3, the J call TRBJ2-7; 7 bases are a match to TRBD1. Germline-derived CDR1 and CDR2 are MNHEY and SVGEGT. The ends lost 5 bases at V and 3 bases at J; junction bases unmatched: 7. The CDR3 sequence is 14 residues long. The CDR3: CASSEMDRFYEQYV. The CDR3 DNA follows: TGTGCCAGCAGTGAGATGGACAGGTTCTACGAGCAGTACGTC.

The CDR3 spells CAISELTGVSGANVLTF. The DNA of the CDR3 is TGTGCCATCAGTGAGTTAACAGGCGTCTCTGGGGCCAACGTCCTGACTTTC. This rearrangement joins TRBV10-3 to TRBJ2-6; weak D call: TRBD1 (5 bases). Germline V CDR1 and CDR2: ENHRY, SYGVKD. The length of the CDR3 is 17 residues. The germline V and J ends were trimmed by 1 base and 0 bases, with 10 bases remaining between them.

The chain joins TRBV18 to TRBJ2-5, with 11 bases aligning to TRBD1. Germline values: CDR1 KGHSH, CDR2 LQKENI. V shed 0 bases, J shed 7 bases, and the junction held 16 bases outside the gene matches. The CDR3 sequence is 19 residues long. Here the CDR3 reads CASSPPLGTRDRGIVTQYF. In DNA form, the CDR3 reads TGTGCCAGCTCACCACCTCTTGGGACGCGGGACAGGGGGATCGTGACCCAGTACTTC.

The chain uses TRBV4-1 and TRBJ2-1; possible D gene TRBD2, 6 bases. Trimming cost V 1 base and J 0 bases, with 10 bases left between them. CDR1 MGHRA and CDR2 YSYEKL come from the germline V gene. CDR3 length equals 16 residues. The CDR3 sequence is CASSQVEGYSYNEQFF. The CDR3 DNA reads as TGCGCCAGCAGCCAAGTGGAGGGCTACTCCTACAATGAGCAGTTCTTC.

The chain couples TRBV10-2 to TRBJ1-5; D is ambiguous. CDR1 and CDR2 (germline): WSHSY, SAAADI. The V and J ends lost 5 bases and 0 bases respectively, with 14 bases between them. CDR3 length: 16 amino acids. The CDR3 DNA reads TGCGCCAGCAGTAAATTTCCCCAGGCTAGCAATCAGCCCCAGCATTTT. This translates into CASSKFPQASNQPQHF.

CDR3 in DNA: TGTGCCAGCAGCCTAGGGACAGGGGAGCAGCCCCAGCATTTT. Its translation is CASSLGTGEQPQHF. V and J are TRBV7-6 and TRBJ1-5; 10 bases are shared with TRBD1. CDR3 length: 14 residues. V was pared by 5 bases and J by 7 bases, with 5 bases of the junction left unmatched. Germline-derived CDR1 and CDR2 are SGHVS and FNYEAQ.

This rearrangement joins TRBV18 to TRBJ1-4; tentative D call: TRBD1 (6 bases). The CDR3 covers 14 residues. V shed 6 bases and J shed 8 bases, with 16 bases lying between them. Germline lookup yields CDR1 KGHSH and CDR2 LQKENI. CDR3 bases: TGTGCCAGCTCTTCCGACAGGTCCGGGGAAAAACTGTTTTTT. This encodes CASSSDRSGEKLFF.

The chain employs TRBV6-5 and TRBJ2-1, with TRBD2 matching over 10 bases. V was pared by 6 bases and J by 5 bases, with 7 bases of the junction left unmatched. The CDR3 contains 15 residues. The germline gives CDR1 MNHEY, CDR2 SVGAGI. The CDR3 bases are TGTGCCAGCAGGGTTAGCGGGGGGCCTCACAATGAGCAGTTCTTC. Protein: CASRVSGGPHNEQFF.

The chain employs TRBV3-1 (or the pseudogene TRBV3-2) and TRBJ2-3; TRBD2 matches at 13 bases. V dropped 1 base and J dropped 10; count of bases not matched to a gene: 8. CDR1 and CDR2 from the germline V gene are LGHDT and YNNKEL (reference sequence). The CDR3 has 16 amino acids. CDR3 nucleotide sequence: TGTGCCAGCAGCCAAGTCGGGACTAGCGGGGAGAATCCGCAGTATTTT. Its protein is CASSQVGTSGENPQYF.

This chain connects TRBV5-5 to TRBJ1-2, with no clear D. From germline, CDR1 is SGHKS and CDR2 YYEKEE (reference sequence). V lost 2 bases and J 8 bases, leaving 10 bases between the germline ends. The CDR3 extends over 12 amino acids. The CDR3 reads CASSFPGGGYTF. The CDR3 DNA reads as TGTGCCAGCAGCTTCCCCGGAGGAGGCTACACCTTC.

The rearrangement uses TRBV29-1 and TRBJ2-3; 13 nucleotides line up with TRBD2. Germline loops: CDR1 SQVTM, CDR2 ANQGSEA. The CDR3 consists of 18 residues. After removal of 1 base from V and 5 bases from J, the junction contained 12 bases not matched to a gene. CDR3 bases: TGCAGCGTTGAAGTGAGGGGACTAGCGGGACAGGTTGTAGATACGCAGTATTTT. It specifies CSVEVRGLAGQVVDTQYF.

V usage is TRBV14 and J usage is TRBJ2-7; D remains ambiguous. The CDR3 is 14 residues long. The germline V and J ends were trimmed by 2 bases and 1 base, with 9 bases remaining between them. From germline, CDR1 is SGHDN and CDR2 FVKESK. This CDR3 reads CASSQLEQSYEQYF. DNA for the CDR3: TGTGCCAGCAGCCAATTGGAACAGTCCTACGAGCAGTACTTC.

The CDR3 nucleotides read TGCGCCAGCAGCGGAGTGGCGGGCTCCGAGCAGTTCTTC. This codes for CASSGVAGSEQFF. The chain has TRBV5-1 and TRBJ2-1, with D possibly being TRBD2 (5 bases). Germline values: CDR1 SGHRS, CDR2 YFSETQ. The CDR3 runs 13 residues. The V end was cut by 4 bases, the J end by 10 bases, with 15 bases between.

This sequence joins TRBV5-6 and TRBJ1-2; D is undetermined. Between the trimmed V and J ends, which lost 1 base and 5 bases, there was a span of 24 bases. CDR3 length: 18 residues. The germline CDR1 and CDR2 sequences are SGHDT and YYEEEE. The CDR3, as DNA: TGTGCCAGCAGCTTGAGCCTTCCCAACGTAGACACGGTTTATGGCTACACCTTC. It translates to CASSLSLPNVDTVYGYTF.

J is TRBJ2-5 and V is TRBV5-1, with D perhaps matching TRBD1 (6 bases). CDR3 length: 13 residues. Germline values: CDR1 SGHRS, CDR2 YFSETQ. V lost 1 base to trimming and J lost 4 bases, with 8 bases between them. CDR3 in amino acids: CASSLPDRETQYF. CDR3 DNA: TGCGCCAGCAGCTTGCCGGACAGAGAGACCCAGTACTTC. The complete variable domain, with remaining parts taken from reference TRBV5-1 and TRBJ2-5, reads KAGVTQTPRYLIKTRGQQVTLSCSPISGHRSVSWYQQTPGQGLQFLFEYFSETQRNKGNFPGRFSGRQFSNSRSEMNVSTLELGDSALYLCASSLPDRETQYFGPGTRLLVL.

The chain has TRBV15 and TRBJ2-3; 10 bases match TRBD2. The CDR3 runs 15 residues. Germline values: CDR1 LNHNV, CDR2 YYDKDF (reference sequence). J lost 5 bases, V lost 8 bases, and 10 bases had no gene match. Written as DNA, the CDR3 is TGTGCCACCTCTCAAGGAGCGGGAGGGGGAGATACGCAGTATTTT. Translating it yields CATSQGAGGGDTQYF.

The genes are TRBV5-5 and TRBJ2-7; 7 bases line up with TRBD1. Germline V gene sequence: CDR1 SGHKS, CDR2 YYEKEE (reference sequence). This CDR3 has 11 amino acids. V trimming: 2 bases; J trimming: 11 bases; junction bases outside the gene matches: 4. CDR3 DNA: TGTGCCAGCAGCTTAAGACAGGGAAAGTACGTC. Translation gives CASSLRQGKYV.

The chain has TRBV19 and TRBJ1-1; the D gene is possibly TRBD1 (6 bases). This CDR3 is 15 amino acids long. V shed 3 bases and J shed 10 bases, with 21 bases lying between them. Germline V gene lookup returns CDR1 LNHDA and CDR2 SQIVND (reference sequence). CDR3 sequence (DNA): TGTGCCAGTAGTATTGGCCTCCCGGGGGGCGCGGGAGCTTTCTTT. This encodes CASSIGLPGGAGAFF.

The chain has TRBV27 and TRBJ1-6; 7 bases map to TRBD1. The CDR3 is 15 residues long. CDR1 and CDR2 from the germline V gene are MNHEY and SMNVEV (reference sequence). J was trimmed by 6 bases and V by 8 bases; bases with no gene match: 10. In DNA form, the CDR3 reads TGTGCCAGCTCCCCAGGGACAGCGCCTAATTCACCCCTCCACTTT. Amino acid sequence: CASSPGTAPNSPLHF.

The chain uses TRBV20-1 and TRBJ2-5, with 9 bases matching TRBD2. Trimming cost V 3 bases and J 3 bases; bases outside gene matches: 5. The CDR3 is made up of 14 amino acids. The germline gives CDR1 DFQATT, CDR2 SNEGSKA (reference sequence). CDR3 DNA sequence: TGCAGTGCTAGTTCCAGCGGGAGGAAAGAGACCCAGTACTTC. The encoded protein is CSASSSGRKETQYF.

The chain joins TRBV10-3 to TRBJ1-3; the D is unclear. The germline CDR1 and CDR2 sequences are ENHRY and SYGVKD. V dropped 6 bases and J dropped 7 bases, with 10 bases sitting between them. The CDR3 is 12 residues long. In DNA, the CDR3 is TGTGCCATCAGCCCACTTGCCAACACCATATATTTT. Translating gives CAISPLANTIYF.

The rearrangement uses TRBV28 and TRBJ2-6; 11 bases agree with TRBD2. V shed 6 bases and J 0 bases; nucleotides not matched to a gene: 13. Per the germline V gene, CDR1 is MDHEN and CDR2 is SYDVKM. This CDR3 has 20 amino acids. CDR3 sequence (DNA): TGTGCCAGCAGATTGACAATTCCAGGACTAGCGGGCTCTGGGGCCAACGTCCTGACTTTC. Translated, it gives CASRLTIPGLAGSGANVLTF. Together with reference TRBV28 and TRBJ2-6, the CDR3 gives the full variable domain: DVKVTQSSRYLVKRTGEKVFLECVQDMDHENMFWYRQDPGLGLRLIYFSYDVKMKEKGDIPEGYSVSREKKERFSLILESASTNQTSMYLCASRLTIPGLAGSGANVLTFGAGSRLTVL.

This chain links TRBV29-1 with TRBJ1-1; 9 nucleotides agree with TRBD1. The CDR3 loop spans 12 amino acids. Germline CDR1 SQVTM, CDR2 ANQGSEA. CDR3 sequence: CSTTGGRTEAFF. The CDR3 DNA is TGCAGTACGACAGGGGGGCGAACTGAAGCTTTCTTT.

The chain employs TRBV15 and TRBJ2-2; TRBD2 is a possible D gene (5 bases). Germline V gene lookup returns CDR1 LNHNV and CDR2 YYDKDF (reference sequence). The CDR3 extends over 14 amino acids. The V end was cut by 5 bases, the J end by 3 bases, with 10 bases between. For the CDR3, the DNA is TGTGCCACCAGCGGTCGGGGATACACCGGGGAGCTGTTTTTT. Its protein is CATSGRGYTGELFF.

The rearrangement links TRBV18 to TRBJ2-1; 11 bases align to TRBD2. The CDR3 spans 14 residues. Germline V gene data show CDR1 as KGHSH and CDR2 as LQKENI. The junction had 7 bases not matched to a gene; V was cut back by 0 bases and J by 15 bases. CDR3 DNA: TGTGCCAGCTCACCACCGGGTAGCGGGGGGGCTTTGTTCTTC. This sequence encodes CASSPPGSGGALFF.

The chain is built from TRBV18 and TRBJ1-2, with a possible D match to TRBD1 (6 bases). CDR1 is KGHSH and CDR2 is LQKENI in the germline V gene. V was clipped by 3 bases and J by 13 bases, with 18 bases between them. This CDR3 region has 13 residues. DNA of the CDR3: TGTGCCAGCTCACCGGGCGACAGGCCCCCTTTCACCTTC. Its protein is CASSPGDRPPFTF.

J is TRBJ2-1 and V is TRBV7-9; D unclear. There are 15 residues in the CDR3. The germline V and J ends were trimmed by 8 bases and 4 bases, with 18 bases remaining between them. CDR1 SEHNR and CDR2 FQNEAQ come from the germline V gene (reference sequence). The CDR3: CASLPPVTLYNEQFF. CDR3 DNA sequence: TGTGCCAGCCTCCCCCCGGTCACCCTATACAATGAGCAGTTCTTC.

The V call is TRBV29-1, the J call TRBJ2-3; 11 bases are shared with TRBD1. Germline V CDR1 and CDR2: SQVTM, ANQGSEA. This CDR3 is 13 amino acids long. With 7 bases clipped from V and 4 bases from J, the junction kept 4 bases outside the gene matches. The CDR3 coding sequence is TGCAGCGCTGGACAGGGGGCCCCAGATACGCAGTATTTT. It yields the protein CSAGQGAPDTQYF.

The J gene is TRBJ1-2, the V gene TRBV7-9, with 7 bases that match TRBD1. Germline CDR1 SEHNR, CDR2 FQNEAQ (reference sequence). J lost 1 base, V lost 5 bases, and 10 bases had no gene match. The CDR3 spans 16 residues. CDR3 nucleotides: TGTGCCAGCAGCAGCCAGACAGGGTGGAATAACTATGGCTACACCTTC. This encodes CASSSQTGWNNYGYTF.